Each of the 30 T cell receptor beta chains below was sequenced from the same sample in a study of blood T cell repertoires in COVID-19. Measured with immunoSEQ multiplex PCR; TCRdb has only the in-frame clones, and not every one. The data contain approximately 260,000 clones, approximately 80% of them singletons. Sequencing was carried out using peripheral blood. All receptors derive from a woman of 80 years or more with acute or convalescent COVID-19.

The CDR3, as DNA: TGCGCCAGCAGCTTGGACAGGGTAGCTTTCTTT. It encodes CASSLDRVAFF. The chain joins TRBV5-1 to TRBJ1-1; tentatively, D is TRBD1 (6 bases). CDR1 SGHRS and CDR2 YFSETQ come from the germline V gene. The length of the CDR3 is 11 residues. V was cut by 0 bases and J by 10 bases, with 7 bases left in between.

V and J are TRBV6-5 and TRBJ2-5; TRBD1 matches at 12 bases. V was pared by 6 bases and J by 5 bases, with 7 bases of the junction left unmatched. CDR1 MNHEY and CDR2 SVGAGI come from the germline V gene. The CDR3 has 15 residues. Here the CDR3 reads CASRRGTGGLETQYF. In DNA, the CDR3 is TGTGCCAGCAGGCGCGGGACAGGGGGCCTGGAGACCCAGTACTTC.

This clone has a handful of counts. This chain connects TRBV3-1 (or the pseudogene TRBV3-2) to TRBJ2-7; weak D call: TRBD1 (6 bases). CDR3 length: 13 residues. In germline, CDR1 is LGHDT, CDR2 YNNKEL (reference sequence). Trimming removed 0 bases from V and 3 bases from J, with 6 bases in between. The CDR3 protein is CASSQDRGYEQYF. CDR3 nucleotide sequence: TGTGCCAGCAGCCAAGACAGGGGCTACGAGCAGTACTTC.

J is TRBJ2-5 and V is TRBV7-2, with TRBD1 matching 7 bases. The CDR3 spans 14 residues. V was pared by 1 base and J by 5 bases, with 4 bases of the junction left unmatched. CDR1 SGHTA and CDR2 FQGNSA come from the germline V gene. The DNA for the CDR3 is TGTGCCAGCAGCTTAGGGGACAGACGGGAGACCCAGTACTTC. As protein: CASSLGDRRETQYF.

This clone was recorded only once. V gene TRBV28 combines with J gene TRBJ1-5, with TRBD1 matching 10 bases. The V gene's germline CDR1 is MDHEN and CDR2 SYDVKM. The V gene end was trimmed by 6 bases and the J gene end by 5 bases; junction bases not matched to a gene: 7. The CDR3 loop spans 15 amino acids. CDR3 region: CASSQRTGGYQPQHF. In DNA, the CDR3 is TGTGCCAGCAGCCAGAGGACAGGGGGATATCAGCCCCAGCATTTT. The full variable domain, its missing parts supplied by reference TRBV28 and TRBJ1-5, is DVKVTQSSRYLVKRTGEKVFLECVQDMDHENMFWYRQDPGLGLRLIYFSYDVKMKEKGDIPEGYSVSREKKERFSLILESASTNQTSMYLCASSQRTGGYQPQHFGDGTRLSIL.

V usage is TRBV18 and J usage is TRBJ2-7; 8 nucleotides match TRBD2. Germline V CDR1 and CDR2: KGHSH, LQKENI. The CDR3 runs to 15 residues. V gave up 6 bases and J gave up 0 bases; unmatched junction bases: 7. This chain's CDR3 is CASSRGLADSYEQYF. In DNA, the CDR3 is TGTGCCAGCTCCCGCGGACTAGCAGACTCCTACGAGCAGTACTTC.

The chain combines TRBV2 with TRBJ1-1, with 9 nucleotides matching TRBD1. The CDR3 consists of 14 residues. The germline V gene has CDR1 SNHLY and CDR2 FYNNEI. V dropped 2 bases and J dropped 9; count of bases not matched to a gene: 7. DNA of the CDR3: TGTGCCAGCAGTGAAATCCTAACAGGGGGCAAAGCTTTCTTT. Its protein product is CASSEILTGGKAFF.

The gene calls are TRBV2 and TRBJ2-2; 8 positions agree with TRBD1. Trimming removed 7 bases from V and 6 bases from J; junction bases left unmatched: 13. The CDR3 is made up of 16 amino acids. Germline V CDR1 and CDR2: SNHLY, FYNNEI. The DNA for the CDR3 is TGTGCCAGCATACCCCAGGCGACAGGGGTGGCCGGGGAGCTGTTTTTT. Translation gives CASIPQATGVAGELFF.

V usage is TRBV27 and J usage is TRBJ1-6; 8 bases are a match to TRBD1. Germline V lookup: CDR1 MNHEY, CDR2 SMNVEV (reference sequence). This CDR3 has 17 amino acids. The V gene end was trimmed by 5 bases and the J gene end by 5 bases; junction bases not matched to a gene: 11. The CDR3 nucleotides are TGTGCCAGCAGTCCGCGGACAGGGTGGGGGAATAATTCACCCCTCCACTTT. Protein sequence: CASSPRTGWGNNSPLHF.

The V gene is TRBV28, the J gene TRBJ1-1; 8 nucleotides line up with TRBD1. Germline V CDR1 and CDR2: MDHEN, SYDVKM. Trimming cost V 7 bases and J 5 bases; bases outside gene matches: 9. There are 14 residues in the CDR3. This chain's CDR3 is CASTSQGARTEAFF. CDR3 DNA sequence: TGTGCCAGCACGTCCCAGGGGGCGCGTACTGAAGCTTTCTTT.

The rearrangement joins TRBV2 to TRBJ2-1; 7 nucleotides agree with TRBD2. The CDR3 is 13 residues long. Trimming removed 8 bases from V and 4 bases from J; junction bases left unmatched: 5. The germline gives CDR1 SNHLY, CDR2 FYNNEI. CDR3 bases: TGTGCCAGCGGGGCGGGGGAGTACAATGAGCAGTTCTTC. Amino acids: CASGAGEYNEQFF.

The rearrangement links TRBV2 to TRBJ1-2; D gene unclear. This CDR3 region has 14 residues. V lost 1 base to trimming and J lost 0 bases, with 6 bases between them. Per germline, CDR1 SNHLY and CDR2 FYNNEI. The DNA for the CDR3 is TGTGCCAGCAGTGAAGGGAGTTCTAACTATGGCTACACCTTC. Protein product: CASSEGSSNYGYTF.

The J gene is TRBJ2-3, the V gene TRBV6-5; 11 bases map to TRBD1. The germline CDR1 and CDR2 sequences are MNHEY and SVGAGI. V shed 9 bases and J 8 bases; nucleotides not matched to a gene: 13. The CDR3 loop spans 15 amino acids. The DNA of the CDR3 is TGTGCCAGTTCCCTAGGGACAGGGGGTTTGGGTACGCAGTATTTT. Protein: CASSLGTGGLGTQYF.

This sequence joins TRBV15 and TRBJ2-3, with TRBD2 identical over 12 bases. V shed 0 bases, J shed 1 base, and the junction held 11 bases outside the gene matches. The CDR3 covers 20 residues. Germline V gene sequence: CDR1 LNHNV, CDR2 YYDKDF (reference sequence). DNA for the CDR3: TGTGCCACCAGCAGAGATTTAGCTAGCGGGGGGGCCCGAGGCACAGATACGCAGTATTTT. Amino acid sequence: CATSRDLASGGARGTDTQYF.

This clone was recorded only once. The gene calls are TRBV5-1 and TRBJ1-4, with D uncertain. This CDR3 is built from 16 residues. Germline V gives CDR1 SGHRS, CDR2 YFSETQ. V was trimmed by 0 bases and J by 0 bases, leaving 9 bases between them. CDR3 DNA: TGCGCCAGCAGCTTGGCGGGGAAGGCAACTAATGAAAAACTGTTTTTT. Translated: CASSLAGKATNEKLFF.

The CDR3 loop reads CASSLDQRGAYNEQFF. The DNA of the CDR3 is TGTGCCAGCAGCCTAGACCAGCGGGGGGCCTACAATGAGCAGTTCTTC. J is TRBJ2-1 and V is TRBV5-4; 9 bases agree with TRBD2. Germline CDR1 SGHNT, CDR2 YYREEE (reference sequence). This CDR3 contains 16 residues. V was clipped by 4 bases and J by 2 bases; unmatched bases: 7.

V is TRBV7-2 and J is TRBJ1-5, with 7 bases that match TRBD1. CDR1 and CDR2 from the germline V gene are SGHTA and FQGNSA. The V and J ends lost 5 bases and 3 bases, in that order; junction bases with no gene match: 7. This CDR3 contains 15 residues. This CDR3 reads CASSNSGTVNQPQHF. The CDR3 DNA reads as TGTGCCAGCAGCAACTCCGGGACAGTCAATCAGCCCCAGCATTTT.

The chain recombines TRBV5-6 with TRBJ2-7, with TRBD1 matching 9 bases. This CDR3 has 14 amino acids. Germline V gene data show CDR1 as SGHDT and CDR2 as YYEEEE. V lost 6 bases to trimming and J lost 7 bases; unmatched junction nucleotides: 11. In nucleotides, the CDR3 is TGTGCCAGCAAGCGCCGGGACAGGGAATGGGAGCAGTACTTC. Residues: CASKRRDREWEQYF. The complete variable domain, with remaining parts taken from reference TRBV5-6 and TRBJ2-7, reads DAGVTQSPTHLIKTRGQQVTLRCSPKSGHDTVSWYQQALGQGPQFIFQYYEEEERQRGNFPDRFSGHQFPNYSSELNVNALLLGDSALYLCASKRRDREWEQYFGPGTRLTVT.

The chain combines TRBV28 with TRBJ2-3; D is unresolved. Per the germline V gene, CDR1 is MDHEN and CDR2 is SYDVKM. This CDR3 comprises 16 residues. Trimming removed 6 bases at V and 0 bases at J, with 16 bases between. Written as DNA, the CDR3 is TGTGCCAGCAGACCTGGAGAACCAACTAGCACAGATACGCAGTATTTT. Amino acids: CASRPGEPTSTDTQYF.

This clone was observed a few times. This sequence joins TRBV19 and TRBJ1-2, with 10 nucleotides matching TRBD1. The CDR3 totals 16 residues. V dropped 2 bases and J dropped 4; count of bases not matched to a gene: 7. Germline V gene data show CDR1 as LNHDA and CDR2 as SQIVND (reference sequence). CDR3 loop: CASSIRQGAPGYGYTF. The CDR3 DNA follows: TGTGCCAGTAGTATACGACAGGGGGCGCCGGGCTATGGCTACACCTTC.

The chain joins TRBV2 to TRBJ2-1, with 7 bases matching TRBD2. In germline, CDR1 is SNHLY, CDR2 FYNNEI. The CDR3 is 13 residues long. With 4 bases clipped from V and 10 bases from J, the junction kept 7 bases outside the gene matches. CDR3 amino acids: CASSGMRGKEQFF. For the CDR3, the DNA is TGTGCCAGCAGTGGTATGCGGGGGAAAGAGCAGTTCTTC.

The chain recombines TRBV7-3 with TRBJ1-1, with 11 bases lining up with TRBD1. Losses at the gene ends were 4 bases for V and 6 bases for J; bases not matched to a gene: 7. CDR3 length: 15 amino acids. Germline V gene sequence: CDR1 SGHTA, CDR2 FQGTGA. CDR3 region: CASSSSEDRGPEAFF. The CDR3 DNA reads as TGTGCCAGCAGCTCCTCTGAGGACAGGGGGCCTGAAGCTTTCTTT.

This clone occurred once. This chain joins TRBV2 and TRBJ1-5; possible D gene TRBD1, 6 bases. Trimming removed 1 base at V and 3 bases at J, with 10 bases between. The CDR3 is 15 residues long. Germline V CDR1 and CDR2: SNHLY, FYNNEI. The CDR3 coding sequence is TGTGCCAGCAGTGAAGGGCAGGGGATCAATCAGCCCCAGCATTTT. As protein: CASSEGQGINQPQHF.

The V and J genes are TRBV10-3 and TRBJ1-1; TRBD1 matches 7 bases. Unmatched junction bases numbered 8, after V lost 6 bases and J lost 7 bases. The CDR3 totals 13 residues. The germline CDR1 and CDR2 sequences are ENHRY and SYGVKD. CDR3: CAIRLGQKGEAFF. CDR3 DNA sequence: TGTGCCATCAGACTGGGACAGAAGGGTGAAGCTTTCTTT.

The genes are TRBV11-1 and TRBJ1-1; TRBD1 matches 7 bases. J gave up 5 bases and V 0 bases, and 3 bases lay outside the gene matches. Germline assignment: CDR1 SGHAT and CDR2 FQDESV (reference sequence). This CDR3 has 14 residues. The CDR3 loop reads CASSLATGWTEAFF. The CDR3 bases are TGTGCCAGCAGCTTAGCGACAGGGTGGACTGAAGCTTTCTTT.

CDR3 DNA sequence: TGTGCCAGCAGCATCCAGGCTAGCGGAAACACCATATATTTT. The encoded protein is CASSIQASGNTIYF. The chain is built from TRBV9 and TRBJ1-3; D unclear. Looked up from germline, CDR1 is SGDLS and CDR2 is YYNGEE. The CDR3 runs to 14 residues. Trimming took 4 bases from V and 4 from J, leaving 12 bases between them.

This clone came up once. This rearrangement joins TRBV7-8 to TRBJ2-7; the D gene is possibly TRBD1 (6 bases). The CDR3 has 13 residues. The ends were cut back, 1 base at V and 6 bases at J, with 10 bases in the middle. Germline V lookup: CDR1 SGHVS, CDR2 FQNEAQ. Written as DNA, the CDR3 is TGTGCCAGCAGCTTAGTTCAGGGGCTCGAGCAGTACTTC. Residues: CASSLVQGLEQYF.

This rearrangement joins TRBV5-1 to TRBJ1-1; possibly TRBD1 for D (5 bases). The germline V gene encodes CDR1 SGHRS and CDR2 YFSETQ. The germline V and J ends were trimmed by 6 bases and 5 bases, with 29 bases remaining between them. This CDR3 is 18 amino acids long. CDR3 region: CASTLGLTDGVRMTEAFF. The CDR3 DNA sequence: TGCGCCAGCACCCTGGGACTCACGGACGGGGTGCGAATGACTGAAGCTTTCTTT.

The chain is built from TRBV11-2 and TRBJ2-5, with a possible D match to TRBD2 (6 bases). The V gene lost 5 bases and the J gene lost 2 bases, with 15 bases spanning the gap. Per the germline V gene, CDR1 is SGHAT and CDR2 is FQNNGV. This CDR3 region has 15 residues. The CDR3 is CASSRRTGRQETQYF. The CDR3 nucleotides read TGTGCCAGCAGCCGTAGGACGGGGAGGCAAGAGACCCAGTACTTC.

The CDR3 reads CASSSLTSGGNEQFF. CDR3 nucleotides: TGTGCCAGCAGCTCCCTGACTAGCGGGGGCAATGAGCAGTTCTTC. J is TRBJ2-1 and V is TRBV5-4; 12 nucleotides match TRBD2. The CDR3 is 15 residues long. The J segment lost 6 bases and the V segment lost 3 bases, leaving 4 bases of the junction unmatched. CDR1 SGHNT and CDR2 YYREEE come from the germline V gene (reference sequence).